This T cell receptor beta chain was captured by sequencing in a study of blood T cell repertoires in COVID-19. V was shortened by 6 bases and J by 5 bases, with 16 bases between the two germline ends. The CDR3 sequence is 14 residues long. Germline assignment: CDR1 MDHEN and CDR2 SYDVKM. Only in-frame clones appear in the TCRdb table, and some are missing; sequencing was by immunoSEQ multiplex PCR. The repertoire holds tens of thousands of clones, with around two thirds as singletons. This sequence joins TRBV28 and TRBJ1-2; possibly TRBD1 for D (6 bases). Sequencing was performed on peripheral blood. The clonotype originates from a man in his 70s with COVID-19, enrolled during active disease. CDR3 bases: TGTGCCAGCAGCCAGGCCGTGGGGGCGTATGGCTACACCTTC. Translating gives CASSQAVGAYGYTF.